This TCR beta chain was recorded in a study of OX40 agonist ivuxolimab in advanced cancers. Some clones are missing from TCRdb's copy, which holds only in-frame ones; the method was immunoSEQ multiplex PCR. Found here are 81,000 or so clones, about 89% of them singletons; the top ten hold under 8.5%. This receptor was identified in an adult with an advanced solid tumor such as melanoma, head and neck, liver or kidney cancer. The sample here was CD4+ or CD8+ T cells sorted from blood, taken in a trial of the OX40 agonist ivuxolimab.

The CDR3 coding sequence is TGTGCCAGCAGCACCGGGACAGGGGTCCATGAGCAGTTCTTC. Its translation: CASSTGTGVHEQFF. The rearrangement links TRBV6-5 to TRBJ2-1; 10 positions agree with TRBD1. V lost 6 bases, J lost 8 bases, and 7 bases stayed unmatched. Germline CDR1 reads MNHEY; CDR2 reads SVGAGI. This CDR3 has 14 amino acids.